The present entry profiles one TCR beta chain with its context. As yet, its antigen is unknown. The V end lost 3 bases, the J end lost 10 bases, and 16 bases lay between the germline ends. The CDR3 is made up of 14 amino acids. CDR1 and CDR2 (germline): MGHDK, SYGVNS. Via MiXCR, TCRdb re-called the RT-PCR reads, giving one row per CDR3 protein. The repertoire holds some 640,000 distinct CDR3 sequences, approximately 14% seen once, with roughly 6.4% in the top ten. This record comes from a study of response to subunit inactivated influenza vaccine. Broader study findings: That few new T cells are recruited by each seasonal influenza vaccination was the authors' suggestion.

The rearrangement links TRBV25-1 to TRBJ1-5, with D perhaps matching TRBD1 (5 bases). The clonotype comes from a man over 45 who received an inactivated influenza vaccine. Sequencing was performed on PBMCs from blood, taken roughly 15 days before vaccination. As DNA, the CDR3 is TGTGCCAGCAGTGATGGGGCATGGCTCGGCCCCCAGCATTTT. Translated, it gives CASSDGAWLGPQHF.